Below, 12 T cell receptor beta chains from the same sample are listed, as sequenced in a study of cytomegalovirus exposure and HLA in healthy donors listed by TCRdb under 2017. The library was generated by the immunoSEQ multiplex PCR assay. The multiplex PCR relied on a mix of 60 forward primers for TCR Vbeta segments and 13 reverse primers for TCR Jbeta segments. Here the immuneACCESS table is served through TCRdb, limited to in-frame sequences with V and J called. Missing clones are a known gap in these copies; in checked studies unresolved V genes cover under half, and the rest lacks a known reason. Present in this sample are roughly 100,000 clones, under 80% of which were seen just once. The ten largest clones represent over 7% of the sample. The sequencing sample was made of PBMCs. The receptors stem from a woman between 40 and 50 years old in good health and CMV-seropositive.

The chain links TRBV19 to TRBJ2-3; tentative D call: TRBD2 (5 bases). Deletions cut 7 bases from V and 4 bases from J, with 12 bases between. CDR3 length: 13 residues. In germline, CDR1 is LNHDA, CDR2 SQIVND (reference sequence). The CDR3 nucleotides are TGTGCCAGTAACCGAGACGGGGCAGATACGCAGTATTTT. It yields the protein CASNRDGADTQYF.

The chain links TRBV4-3 to TRBJ1-4, with D uncertain. The CDR3 runs to 18 residues. Germline V lookup: CDR1 LGHNA, CDR2 YSLEER. V lost 2 bases, J lost 0 bases, and 16 bases lay in between. CDR3 region: CASSQSQATRATNEKLFF. The CDR3 region has the DNA TGCGCCAGCAGCCAATCCCAGGCGACTAGAGCAACTAATGAAAAACTGTTTTTT.

V usage is TRBV5-1 and J usage is TRBJ1-3; TRBD1 matches at 12 bases. With V trimmed by 2 bases and J by 3 bases, 3 bases remained unmatched. The germline V gene has CDR1 SGHRS and CDR2 YFSETQ. The CDR3 contains 16 residues. CDR3 residues: CASSLGTGGIGNTIYF. Written as DNA, the CDR3 is TGCGCCAGCAGCTTAGGGACAGGGGGCATTGGAAACACCATATATTTT. Full variable domain (outside the CDR3, taken from reference TRBV5-1 and TRBJ1-3): KAGVTQTPRYLIKTRGQQVTLSCSPISGHRSVSWYQQTPGQGLQFLFEYFSETQRNKGNFPGRFSGRQFSNSRSEMNVSTLELGDSALYLCASSLGTGGIGNTIYFGEGSWLTVV.

V gene TRBV4-2 combines with J gene TRBJ2-3; 9 bases are shared with TRBD1. CDR3 length: 15 residues. The germline V gene encodes CDR1 LGHNA and CDR2 YNFKEQ. Germline trimming cut 3 bases from V and 2 bases from J; bases unmatched to any gene: 3. This CDR3 is CASSQRTGDTDTQYF. The CDR3 DNA reads as TGTGCCAGCAGCCAGCGGACAGGGGACACAGATACGCAGTATTTT.

Details on this clone: Other DNA sequences within the sample encode an identical CDR3. The chain combines TRBV5-4 with TRBJ2-4, with D maybe TRBD2 (5 bases). The CDR3 extends over 17 amino acids. V lost 0 bases and J lost 1, with 14 bases in between. CDR1 and CDR2 from the germline V gene are SGHNT and YYREEE (reference sequence). CDR3 nucleotide sequence: TGTGCCAGCAGCTTGGGTCCGGGGATCGGGGCCAAAAACATTCAGTACTTC. This codes for CASSLGPGIGAKNIQYF.

The chain recombines TRBV2 with TRBJ1-6; D is ambiguous. Germline-derived CDR1 and CDR2 are SNHLY and FYNNEI. The V end was cut by 5 bases, the J end by 5 bases, with 10 bases between. The CDR3 loop spans 14 amino acids. CDR3 region: CASSRTQNNSPLHF. Here the CDR3 DNA reads TGTGCCAGCAGTAGGACTCAGAATAATTCACCCCTCCACTTT.

In regard to this clone: Other DNA sequences in this sample translate to the same CDR3. The genes are TRBV4-1 and TRBJ1-1; D is unresolved. CDR3 length: 14 amino acids. V lost 0 bases and J lost 7, with 12 bases in between. Germline V lookup: CDR1 MGHRA, CDR2 YSYEKL. The CDR3 nucleotides read TGCGCCAGCAGCCAAGATCAAGCGGCGAGTGAAGCTTTCTTT. This encodes CASSQDQAASEAFF.

Only one count was recorded for this clone. The V gene is TRBV12-5, the J gene TRBJ1-5; D call uncertain. The germline V gene has CDR1 LGHNT and CDR2 FRNRAP. Between the trimmed V and J ends, which lost 7 bases and 0 bases, there was a span of 7 bases. The CDR3 covers 13 residues. The CDR3 bases are TGTGCTAGTGCCGACTATAGCAATCAGCCCCAGCATTTT. Translating gives CASADYSNQPQHF.

The chain links TRBV4-1 to TRBJ2-7, with D possibly matching TRBD1 (6 bases). CDR1 and CDR2 (germline): MGHRA, YSYEKL. V shed 5 bases and J shed 5 bases, with 19 bases lying between them. This CDR3 contains 15 residues. The CDR3, as DNA: TGCGCCAGCAGCTGGGCCGCCACAGGGAGCGACGAGCAGTACTTC. It yields the protein CASSWAATGSDEQYF.

This rearrangement joins TRBV27 to TRBJ2-3; 7 bases align to TRBD2. Germline CDR1 is MNHEY and CDR2 is SMNVEV (reference sequence). The CDR3 totals 15 residues. After removal of 8 bases from V and 3 bases from J, the junction contained 11 bases not matched to a gene. CDR3 in amino acids: CASGNYGGKTDTQYF. In DNA, the CDR3 is TGTGCCAGCGGGAATTACGGGGGGAAGACAGATACGCAGTATTTT.

The chain is built from TRBV27 and TRBJ2-3, with D hard to call. Between the trimmed V and J ends, which lost 3 bases and 3 bases, there was a span of 7 bases. The CDR3 has 13 residues. Per germline, CDR1 MNHEY and CDR2 SMNVEV (reference sequence). CDR3 loop: CASSFTRTDTQYF. CDR3 bases: TGTGCCAGCAGTTTCACGAGGACAGATACGCAGTATTTT.

The CDR3 protein is CASSFSPQGSYGYTF. CDR3 coding DNA: TGTGCCAGCAGCTTTTCCCCCCAGGGAAGCTATGGCTACACCTTC. The rearrangement links TRBV5-4 to TRBJ1-2, with D possibly being TRBD1 (5 bases). V shed 2 bases and J shed 4 bases, with 15 bases lying between them. This CDR3 is built from 15 residues. Germline V gene lookup returns CDR1 SGHNT and CDR2 YYREEE (reference sequence).